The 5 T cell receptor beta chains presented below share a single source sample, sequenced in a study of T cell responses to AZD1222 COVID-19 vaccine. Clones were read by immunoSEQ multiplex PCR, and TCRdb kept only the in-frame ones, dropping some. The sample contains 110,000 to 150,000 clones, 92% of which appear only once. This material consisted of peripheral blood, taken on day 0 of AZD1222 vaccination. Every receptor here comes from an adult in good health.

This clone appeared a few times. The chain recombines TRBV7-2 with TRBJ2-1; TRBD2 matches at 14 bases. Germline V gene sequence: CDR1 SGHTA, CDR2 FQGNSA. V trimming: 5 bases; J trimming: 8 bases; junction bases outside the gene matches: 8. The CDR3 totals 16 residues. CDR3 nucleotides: TGTGCCAGCAGCCGGTCTTGGGGACTAGCGGGAGATGAGCAGTTCTTC. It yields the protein CASSRSWGLAGDEQFF.

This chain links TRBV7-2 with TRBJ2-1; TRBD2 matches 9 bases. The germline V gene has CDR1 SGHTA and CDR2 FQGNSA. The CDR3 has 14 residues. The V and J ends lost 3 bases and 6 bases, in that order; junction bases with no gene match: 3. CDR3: CASSLASGTNEQFF. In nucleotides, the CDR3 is TGTGCCAGCAGCTTGGCTAGCGGGACCAATGAGCAGTTCTTC.

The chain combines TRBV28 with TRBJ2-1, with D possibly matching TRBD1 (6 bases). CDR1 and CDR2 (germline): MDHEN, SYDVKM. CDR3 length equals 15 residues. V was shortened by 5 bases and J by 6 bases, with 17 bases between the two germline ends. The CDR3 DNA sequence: TGTGCCAGCAGTCGACCAGGGGTTGGTCCCAATGAGCAGTTCTTC. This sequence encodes CASSRPGVGPNEQFF.

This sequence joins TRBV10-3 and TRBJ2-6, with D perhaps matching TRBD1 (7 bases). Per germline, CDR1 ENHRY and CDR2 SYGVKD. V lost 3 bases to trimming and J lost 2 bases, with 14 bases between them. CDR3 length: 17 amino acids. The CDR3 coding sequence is TGTGCCATCAGTGATACAGGGGACTTTACTGGGGCCAACGTCCTGACTTTC. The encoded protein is CAISDTGDFTGANVLTF.

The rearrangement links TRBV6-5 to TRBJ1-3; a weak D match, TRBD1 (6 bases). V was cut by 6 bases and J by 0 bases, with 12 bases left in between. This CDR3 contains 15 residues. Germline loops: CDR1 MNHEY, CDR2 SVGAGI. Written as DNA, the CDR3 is TGTGCCAGCAGGGACAGCCTCTACTCTGGAAACACCATATATTTT. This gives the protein CASRDSLYSGNTIYF.